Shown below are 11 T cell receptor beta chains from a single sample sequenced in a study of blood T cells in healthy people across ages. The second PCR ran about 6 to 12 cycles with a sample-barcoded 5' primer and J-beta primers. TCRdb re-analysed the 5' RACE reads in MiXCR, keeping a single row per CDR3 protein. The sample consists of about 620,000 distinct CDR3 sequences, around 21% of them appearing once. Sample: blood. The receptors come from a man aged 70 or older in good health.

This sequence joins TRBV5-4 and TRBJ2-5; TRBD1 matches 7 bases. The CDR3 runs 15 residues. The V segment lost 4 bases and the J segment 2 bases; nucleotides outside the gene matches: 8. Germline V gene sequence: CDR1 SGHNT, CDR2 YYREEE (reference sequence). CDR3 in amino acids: CASSGPGQKQETQYF. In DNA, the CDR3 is TGTGCCAGCAGCGGACCGGGACAGAAGCAAGAGACCCAGTACTTC.

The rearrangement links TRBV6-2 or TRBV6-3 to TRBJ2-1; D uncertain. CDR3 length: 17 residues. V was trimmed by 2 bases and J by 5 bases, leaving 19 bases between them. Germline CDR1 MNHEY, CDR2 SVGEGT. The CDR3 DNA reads TGTGCCAGCAGTTACAGGCAGACTCGACTGGGTAACAATGAGCAGTTCTTC. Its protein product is CASSYRQTRLGNNEQFF.

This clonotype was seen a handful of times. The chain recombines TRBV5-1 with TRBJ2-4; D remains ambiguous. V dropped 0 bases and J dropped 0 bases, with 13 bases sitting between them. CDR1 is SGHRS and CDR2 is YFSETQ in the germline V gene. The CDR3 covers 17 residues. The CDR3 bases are TGCGCCAGCAGCTTGGGGGCCCTGGAACTAGCCAAAAACATTCAGTACTTC. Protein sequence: CASSLGALELAKNIQYF.

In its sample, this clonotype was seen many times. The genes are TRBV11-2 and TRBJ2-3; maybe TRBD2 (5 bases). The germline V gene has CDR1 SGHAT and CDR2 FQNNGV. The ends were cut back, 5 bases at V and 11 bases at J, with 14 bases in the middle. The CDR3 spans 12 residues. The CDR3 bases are TGTGCCAGCAGCGAAACCGGGATTAGGCAGTATTTT. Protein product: CASSETGIRQYF.

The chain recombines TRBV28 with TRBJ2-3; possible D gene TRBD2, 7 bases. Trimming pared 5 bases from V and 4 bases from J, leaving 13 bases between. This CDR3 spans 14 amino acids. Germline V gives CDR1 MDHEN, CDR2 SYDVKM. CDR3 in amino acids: CASSPPGGPDTQYF. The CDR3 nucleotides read TGTGCCAGCAGTCCTCCGGGGGGCCCAGATACGCAGTATTTT.

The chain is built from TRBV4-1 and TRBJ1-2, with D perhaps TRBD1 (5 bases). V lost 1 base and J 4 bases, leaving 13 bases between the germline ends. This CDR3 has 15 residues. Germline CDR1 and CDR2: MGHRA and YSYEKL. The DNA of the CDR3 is TGCGCCAGCAGCCAAGTGGGGCGCGGCACCTATGGCTACACCTTC. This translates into CASSQVGRGTYGYTF.

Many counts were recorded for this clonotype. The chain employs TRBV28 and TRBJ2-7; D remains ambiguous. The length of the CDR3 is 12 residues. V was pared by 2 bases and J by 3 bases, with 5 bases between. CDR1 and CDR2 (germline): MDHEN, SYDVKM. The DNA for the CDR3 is TGTGCCAGCAGTTTAACTCGCTACGAGCAGTACTTC. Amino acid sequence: CASSLTRYEQYF. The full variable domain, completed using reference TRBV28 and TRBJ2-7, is DVKVTQSSRYLVKRTGEKVFLECVQDMDHENMFWYRQDPGLGLRLIYFSYDVKMKEKGDIPEGYSVSREKKERFSLILESASTNQTSMYLCASSLTRYEQYFGPGTRLTVT.

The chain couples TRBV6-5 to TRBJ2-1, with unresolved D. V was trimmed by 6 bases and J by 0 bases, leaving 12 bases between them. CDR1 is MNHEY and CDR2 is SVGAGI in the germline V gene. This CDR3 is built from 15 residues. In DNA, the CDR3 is TGTGCCAGCAGACCACAGACGAGCTCCTACAATGAGCAGTTCTTC. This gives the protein CASRPQTSSYNEQFF.

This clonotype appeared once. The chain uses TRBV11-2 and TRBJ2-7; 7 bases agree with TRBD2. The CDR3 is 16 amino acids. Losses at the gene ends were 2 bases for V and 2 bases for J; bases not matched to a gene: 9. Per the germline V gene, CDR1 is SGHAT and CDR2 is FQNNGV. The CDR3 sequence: CASSLRGSGRTYEQYF. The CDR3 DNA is TGTGCCAGCAGCTTAAGAGGTAGCGGGCGGACCTACGAGCAGTACTTC.

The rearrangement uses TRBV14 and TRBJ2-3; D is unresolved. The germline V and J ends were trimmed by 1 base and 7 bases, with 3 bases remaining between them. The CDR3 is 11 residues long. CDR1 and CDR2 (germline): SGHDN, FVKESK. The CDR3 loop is CASSQANTQYF. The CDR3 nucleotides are TGTGCCAGCAGCCAAGCGAATACGCAGTATTTT.

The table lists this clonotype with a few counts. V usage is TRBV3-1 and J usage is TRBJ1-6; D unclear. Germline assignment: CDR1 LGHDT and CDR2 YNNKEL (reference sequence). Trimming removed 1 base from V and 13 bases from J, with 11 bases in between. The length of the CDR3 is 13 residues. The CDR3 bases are TGTGCCAGCAGCCAAGTCGACGGCTCCCCCCTCCACTTT. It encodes CASSQVDGSPLHF.